The sequence of this T cell receptor (beta chain) was determined in a study of CD8 T cells in ankylosing spondylitis. TCRdb redid the calling of the 5' RACE reads with MiXCR, one entry per CDR3 protein. The repertoire has about 700,000 distinct CDR3 sequences, 19% of them found once; the top ten carry approximately 18%. Study findings and constraints: Peripheral blood held disease-linked clones only at relatively low frequency, and these were CD8+. What seemed typical of ankylosing spondylitis blood was a TCR beta motif built from 7 or 8 highly homologous variants.

CDR1 is SGHVS, CDR2 FQNEAQ, per germline. The ends were cut back, 1 base at V and 10 bases at J, with 8 bases in the middle. The CDR3 totals 12 residues. For this clonotype: Its antigen is as yet unknown.

The chain carries TRBV7-8 and TRBJ2-1; D is unclear. This clonotype originated in a male donor with ankylosing spondylitis. Sequenced sample: blood, either unsorted or a sorted T cell fraction (not recorded which). The CDR3 nucleotides read TGTGCCAGCAGCTTAGATTCACGCGAGCAGTTCTTC. This sequence encodes CASSLDSREQFF.